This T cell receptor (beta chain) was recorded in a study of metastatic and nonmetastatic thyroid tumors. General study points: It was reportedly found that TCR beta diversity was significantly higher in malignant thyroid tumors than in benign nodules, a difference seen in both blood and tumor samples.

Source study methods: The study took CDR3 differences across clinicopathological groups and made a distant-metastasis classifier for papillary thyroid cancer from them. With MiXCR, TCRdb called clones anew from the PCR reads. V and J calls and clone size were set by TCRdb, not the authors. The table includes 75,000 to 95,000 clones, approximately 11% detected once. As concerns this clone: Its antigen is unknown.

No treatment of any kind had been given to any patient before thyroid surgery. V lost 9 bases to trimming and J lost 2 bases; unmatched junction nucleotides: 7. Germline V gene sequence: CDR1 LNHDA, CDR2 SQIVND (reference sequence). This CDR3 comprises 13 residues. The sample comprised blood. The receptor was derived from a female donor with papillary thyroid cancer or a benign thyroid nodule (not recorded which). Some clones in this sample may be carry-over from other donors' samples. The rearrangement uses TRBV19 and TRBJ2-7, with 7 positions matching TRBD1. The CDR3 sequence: CASRDRATYEQYF. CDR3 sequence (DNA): TGTGCCAGCAGAGACAGGGCGACCTACGAGCAGTACTTC.